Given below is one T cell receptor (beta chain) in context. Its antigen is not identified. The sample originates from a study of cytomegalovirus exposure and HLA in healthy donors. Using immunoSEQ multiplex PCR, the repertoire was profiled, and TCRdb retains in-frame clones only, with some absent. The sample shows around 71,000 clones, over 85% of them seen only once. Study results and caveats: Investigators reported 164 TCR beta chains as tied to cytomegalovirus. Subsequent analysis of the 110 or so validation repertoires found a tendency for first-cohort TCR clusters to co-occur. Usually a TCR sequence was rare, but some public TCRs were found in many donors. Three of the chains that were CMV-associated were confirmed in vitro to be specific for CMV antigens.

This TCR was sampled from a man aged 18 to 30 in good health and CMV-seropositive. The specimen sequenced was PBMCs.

CDR3 sequence: CASSQTGMNTEAFF. Here the CDR3 DNA reads TGTGCCAGCAGCCAGACAGGAATGAACACTGAAGCTTTCTTT. J is TRBJ1-1 and V is TRBV9; possibly TRBD1 for D (6 bases). Germline V gene lookup returns CDR1 SGDLS and CDR2 YYNGEE. This CDR3 spans 14 amino acids. Trimming cost V 4 bases and J 0 bases, with 10 bases left between them.